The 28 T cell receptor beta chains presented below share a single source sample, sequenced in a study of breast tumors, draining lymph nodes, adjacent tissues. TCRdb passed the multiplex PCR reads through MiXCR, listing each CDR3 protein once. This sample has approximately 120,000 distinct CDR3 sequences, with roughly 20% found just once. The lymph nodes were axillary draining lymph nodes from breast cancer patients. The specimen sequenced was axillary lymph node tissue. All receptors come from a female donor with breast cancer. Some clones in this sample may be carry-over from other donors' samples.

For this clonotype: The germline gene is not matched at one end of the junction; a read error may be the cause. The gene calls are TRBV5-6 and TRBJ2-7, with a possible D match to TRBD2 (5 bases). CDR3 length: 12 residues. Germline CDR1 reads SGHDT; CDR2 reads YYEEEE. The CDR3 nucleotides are TGTGCCAGCAGCCCGGGGAGCTACGAGCAGTGCTTC. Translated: CASSPGSYEQCF.

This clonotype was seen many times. CDR3: CAITGTSGRFNEQFF. The CDR3 DNA is TGTGCCATCACCGGGACTAGCGGGAGGTTTAATGAGCAGTTCTTC. The V gene is TRBV10-3, the J gene TRBJ2-1; 15 nucleotides align to TRBD2. CDR3 size: 15 residues. The trim removed 7 bases at V and 7 bases at J, leaving 5 bases unmatched. Germline V gives CDR1 ENHRY, CDR2 SYGVKD.

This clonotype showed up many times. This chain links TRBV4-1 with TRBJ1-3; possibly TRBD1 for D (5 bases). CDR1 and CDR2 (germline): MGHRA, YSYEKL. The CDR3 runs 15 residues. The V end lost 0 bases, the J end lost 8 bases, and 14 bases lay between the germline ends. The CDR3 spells CASSQDGTTAYTIYF. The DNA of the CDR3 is TGCGCCAGCAGCCAAGACGGGACGACCGCTTACACCATATATTTT.

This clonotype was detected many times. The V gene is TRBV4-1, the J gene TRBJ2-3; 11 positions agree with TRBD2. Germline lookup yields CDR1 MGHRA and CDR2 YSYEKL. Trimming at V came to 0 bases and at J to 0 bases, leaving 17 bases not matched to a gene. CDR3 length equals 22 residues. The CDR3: CASSQDIVRLAGGWYSTDTQYF. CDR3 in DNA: TGCGCCAGCAGCCAAGATATCGTACGGCTAGCGGGAGGCTGGTATAGCACAGATACGCAGTATTTT.

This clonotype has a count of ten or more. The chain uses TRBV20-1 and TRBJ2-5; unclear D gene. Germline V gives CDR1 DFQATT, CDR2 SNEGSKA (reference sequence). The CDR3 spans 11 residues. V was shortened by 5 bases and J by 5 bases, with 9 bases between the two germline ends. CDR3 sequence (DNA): TGCAGTGCTGGCCCCCGGGAGACCCAGTACTTC. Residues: CSAGPRETQYF.

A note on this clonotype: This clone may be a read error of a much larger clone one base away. CDR3 coding DNA: TGTGCCAACAGTGTTACGGCGGGATCCGGCATGGAGCAGTTCTTC. Its translation: CANSVTAGSGMEQFF. This chain links TRBV6-1 with TRBJ2-1; TRBD2 might be the D (6 bases). The CDR3 is 15 amino acids. Germline CDR1 reads MNHNS; CDR2 reads SASEGT.

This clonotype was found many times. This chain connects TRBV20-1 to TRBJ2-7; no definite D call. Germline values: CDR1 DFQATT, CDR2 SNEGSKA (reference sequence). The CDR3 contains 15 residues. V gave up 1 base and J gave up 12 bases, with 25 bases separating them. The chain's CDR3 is CSARAILGMLGIAYF. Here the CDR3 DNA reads TGCAGTGCTAGAGCTATACTTGGGATGTTAGGGATTGCGTACTTC.

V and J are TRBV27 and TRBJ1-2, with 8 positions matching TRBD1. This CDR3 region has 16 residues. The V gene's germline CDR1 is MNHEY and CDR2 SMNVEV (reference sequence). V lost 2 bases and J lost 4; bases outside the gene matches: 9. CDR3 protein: CASSLVGQGVSYGYTF. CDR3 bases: TGTGCCAGCAGTTTAGTAGGACAGGGAGTCAGCTATGGCTACACCTTC.

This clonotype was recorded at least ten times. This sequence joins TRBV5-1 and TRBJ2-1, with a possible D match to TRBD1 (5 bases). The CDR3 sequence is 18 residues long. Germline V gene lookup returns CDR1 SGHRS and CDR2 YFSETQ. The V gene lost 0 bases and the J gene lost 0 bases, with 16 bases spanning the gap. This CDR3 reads CASSLASSTESSYNEQFF. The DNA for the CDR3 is TGCGCCAGCAGCTTGGCCTCCTCGACAGAAAGCTCCTACAATGAGCAGTTCTTC.

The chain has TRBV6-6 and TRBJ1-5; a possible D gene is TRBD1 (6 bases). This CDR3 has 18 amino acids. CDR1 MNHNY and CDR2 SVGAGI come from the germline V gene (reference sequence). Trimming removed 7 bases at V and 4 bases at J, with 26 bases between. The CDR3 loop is CASKHASSSGTQNQPQHF. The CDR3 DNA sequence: TGTGCCAGCAAACATGCCAGCAGTTCTGGGACACAAAATCAGCCCCAGCATTTT.

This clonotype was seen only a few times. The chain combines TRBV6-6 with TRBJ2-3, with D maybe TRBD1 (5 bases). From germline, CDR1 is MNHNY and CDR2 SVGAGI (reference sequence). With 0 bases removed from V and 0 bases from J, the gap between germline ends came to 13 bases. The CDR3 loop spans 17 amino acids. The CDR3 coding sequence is TGTGCCAGCAGTTACTCGTCGTTTGCAGGGAGCACAGATACGCAGTATTTT. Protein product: CASSYSSFAGSTDTQYF.

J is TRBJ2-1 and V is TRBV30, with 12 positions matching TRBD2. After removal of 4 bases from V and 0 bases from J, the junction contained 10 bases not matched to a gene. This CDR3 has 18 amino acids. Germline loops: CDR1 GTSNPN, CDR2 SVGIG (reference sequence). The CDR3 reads CAWIEGSTSGSSYNEQFF. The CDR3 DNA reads TGTGCCTGGATCGAAGGCTCGACTAGCGGGAGCTCCTACAATGAGCAGTTCTTC.

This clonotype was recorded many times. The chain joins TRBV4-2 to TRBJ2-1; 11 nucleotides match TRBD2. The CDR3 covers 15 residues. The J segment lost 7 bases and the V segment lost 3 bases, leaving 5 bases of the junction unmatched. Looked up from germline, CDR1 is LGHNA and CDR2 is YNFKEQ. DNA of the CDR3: TGTGCCAGCAGCCACGTAGCGGGAGGGCGGAATGAGCAGTTCTTC. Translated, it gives CASSHVAGGRNEQFF.

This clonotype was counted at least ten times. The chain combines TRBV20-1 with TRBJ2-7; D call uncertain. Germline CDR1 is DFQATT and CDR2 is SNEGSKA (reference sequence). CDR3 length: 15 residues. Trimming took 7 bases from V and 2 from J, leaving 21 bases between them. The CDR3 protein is CSVSGYRLFPYEQYF. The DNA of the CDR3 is TGCAGTGTATCTGGGTACCGGTTGTTCCCCTACGAGCAGTACTTC.

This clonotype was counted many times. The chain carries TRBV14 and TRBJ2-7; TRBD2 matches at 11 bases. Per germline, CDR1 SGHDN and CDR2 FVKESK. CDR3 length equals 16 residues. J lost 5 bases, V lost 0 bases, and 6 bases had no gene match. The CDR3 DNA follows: TGTGCCAGCAGCCAAGACCGACTAGCGGGACTTGACGAGCAGTACTTC. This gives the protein CASSQDRLAGLDEQYF. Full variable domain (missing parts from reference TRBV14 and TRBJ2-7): EAGVTQFPSHSVIEKGQTVTLRCDPISGHDNLYWYRRVMGKEIKFLLHFVKESKQDESGMPNNRFLAERTGGTYSTLKVQPAELEDSGVYFCASSQDRLAGLDEQYFGPGTRLTVT.

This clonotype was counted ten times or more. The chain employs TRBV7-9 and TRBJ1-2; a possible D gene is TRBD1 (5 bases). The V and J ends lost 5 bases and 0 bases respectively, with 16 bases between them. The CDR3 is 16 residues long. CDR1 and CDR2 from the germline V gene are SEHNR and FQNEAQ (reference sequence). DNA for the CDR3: TGTGCCAGCAGCCACCCAAAGGGACCTACTAACTATGGCTACACCTTC. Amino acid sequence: CASSHPKGPTNYGYTF.

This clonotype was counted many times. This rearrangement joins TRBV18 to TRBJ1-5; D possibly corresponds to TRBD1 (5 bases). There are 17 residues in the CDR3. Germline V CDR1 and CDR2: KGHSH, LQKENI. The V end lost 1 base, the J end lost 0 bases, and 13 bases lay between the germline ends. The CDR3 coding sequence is TGTGCCAGCTCACCACTGGGGCAGAAGAATAGCAATCAGCCCCAGCATTTT. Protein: CASSPLGQKNSNQPQHF.

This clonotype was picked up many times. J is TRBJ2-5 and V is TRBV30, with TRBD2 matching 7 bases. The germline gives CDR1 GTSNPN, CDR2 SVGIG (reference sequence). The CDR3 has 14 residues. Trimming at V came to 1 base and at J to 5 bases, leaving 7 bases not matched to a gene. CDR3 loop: CAWSGEGIRETQYF. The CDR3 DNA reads TGTGCCTGGAGTGGGGAGGGGATAAGGGAGACCCAGTACTTC.

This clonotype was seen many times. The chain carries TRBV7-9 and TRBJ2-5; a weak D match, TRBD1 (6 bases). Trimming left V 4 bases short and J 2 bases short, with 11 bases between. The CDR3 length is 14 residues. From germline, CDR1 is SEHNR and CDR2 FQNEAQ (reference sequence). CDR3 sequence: CASSSSGAQETQYF. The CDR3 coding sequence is TGTGCCAGCAGCTCCTCAGGGGCTCAAGAGACCCAGTACTTC. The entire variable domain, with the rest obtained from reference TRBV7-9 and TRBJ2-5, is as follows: DTGVSQNPRHKITKRGQNVTFRCDPISEHNRLYWYRQTLGQGPEFLTYFQNEAQLEKSRLLSDRFSAERPKGSFSTLEIQRTEQGDSAMYLCASSSSGAQETQYFGPGTRLLVL.

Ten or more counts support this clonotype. In nucleotides, the CDR3 is TGTGCCAGCAGTGAAGAAGTAGCGGGAGTCACAGATACGCAGTATTTT. Protein sequence: CASSEEVAGVTDTQYF. The chain uses TRBV2 and TRBJ2-3; 9 bases match TRBD2. After removal of 1 base from V and 2 bases from J, the junction contained 4 bases not matched to a gene. The CDR3 length is 16 residues. Germline V gene sequence: CDR1 SNHLY, CDR2 FYNNEI.

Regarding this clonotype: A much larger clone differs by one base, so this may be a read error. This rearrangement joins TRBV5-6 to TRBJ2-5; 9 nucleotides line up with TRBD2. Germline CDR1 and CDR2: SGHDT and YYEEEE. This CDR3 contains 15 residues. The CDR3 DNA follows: TGTGCCAGCAGCTTGATTGCGGGAGGGCCGGGGACCCGGTACTTC. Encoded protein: CASSLIAGGPGTRYF. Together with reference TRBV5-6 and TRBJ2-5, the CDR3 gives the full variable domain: DAGVTQSPTHLIKTRGQQVTLRCSPKSGHDTVSWYQQALGQGPQFIFQYYEEEERQRGNFPDRFSGHQFPNYSSELNVNALLLGDSALYLCASSLIAGGPGTRYFGPGTRLLVL.

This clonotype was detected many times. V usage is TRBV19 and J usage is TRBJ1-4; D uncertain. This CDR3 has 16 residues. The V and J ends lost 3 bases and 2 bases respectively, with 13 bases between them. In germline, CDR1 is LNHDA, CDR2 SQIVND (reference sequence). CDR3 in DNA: TGTGCCAGTAGTATTGGTGGCCAAGGGACTAATGAAAAACTGTTTTTT. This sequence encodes CASSIGGQGTNEKLFF.

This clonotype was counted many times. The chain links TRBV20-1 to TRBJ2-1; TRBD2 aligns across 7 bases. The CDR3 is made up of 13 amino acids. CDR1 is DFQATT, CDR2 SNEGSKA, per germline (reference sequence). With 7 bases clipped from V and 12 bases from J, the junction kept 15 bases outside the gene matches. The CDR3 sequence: CSVLLREQYRQFF. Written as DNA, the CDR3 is TGCAGTGTCCTTTTGCGGGAGCAATATCGGCAGTTCTTC.

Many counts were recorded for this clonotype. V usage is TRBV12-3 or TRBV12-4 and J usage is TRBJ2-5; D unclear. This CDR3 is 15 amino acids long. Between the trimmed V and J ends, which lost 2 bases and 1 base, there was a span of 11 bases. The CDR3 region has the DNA TGTGCCAGCAGTTTAAATCAGGTTTCCCAAGAGACCCAGTACTTC. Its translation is CASSLNQVSQETQYF.

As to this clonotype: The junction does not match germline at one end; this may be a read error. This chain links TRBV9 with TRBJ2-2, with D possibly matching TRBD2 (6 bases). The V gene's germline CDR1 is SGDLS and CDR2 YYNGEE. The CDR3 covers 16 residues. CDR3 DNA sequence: TGTGCCAGCAGCCCTAGAGGGCTCGACAACACCGGGGGGCTGTTTTTT. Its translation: CASSPRGLDNTGGLFF.

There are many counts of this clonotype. The CDR3 DNA follows: TGCGCCAGCAGCTTGGGGACAGGGACCTACGAGCAGTACTTC. Its protein is CASSLGTGTYEQYF. The rearrangement links TRBV5-1 to TRBJ2-7; the match to TRBD1 covers 8 bases. CDR1 SGHRS and CDR2 YFSETQ come from the germline V gene. Germline trimming cut 0 bases from V and 2 bases from J; bases unmatched to any gene: 1. This CDR3 spans 14 amino acids.

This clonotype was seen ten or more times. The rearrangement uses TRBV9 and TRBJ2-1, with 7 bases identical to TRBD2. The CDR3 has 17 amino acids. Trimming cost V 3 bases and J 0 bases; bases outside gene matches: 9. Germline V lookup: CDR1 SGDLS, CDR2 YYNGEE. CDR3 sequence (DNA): TGTGCCAGCAGCGCAACTTCTCGCGGGAGCTCCTACAATGAGCAGTTCTTC. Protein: CASSATSRGSSYNEQFF.

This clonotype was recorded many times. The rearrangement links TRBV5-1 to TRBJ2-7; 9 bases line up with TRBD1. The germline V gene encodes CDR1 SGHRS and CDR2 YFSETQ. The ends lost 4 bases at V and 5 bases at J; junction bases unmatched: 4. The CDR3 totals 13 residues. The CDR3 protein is CASSAWTGDEQYF. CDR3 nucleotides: TGCGCCAGCAGCGCCTGGACAGGGGACGAGCAGTACTTC.